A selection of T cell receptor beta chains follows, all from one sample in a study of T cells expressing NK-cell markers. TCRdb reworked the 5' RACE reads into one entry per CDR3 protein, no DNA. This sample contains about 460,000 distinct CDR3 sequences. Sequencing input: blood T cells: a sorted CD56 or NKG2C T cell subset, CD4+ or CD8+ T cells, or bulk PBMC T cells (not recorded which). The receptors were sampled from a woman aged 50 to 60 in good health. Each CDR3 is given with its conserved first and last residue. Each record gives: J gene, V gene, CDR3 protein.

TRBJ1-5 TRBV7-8 CASSPRTGSGQPQHF
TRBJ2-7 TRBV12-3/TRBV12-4 CASSLGTLQSSEQYF
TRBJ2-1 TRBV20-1 CSAVPIVNEQFF
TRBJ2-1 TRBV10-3 CAISESRAGVGYEQFF
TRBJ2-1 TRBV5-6 CASSLRWVLGLGTYNEQFF
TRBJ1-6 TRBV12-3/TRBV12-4 CASKQGANSPLHF
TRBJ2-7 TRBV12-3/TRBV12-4 CASSSRGISYEQYF
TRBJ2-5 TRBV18 CASSPDPRGAQYF
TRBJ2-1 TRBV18 CASSSLPGPDQIF
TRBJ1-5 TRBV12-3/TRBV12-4 CASSFGSGQPQHF
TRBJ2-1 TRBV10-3 CAIVSGLADPQQFF
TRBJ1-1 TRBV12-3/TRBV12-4 CASSFLAGMNTEAFF
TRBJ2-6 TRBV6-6 CASGGANVLTF
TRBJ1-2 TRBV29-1 CSVLLGQGHGYTF
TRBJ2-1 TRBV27 CASYLAGGNEQFF
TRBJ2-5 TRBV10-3 CATTFDGGETQYF
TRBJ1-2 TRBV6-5 CASMGHPLYGYTF
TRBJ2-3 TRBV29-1 CSAGTGNTQYF
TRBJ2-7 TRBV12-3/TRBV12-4 CASAEPAGDSLWEQYF
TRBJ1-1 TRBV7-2 CASSEDRGLTEAFF
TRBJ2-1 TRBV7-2 CASSFGLADEQFF
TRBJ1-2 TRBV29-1 CSVAGTFGGYTF
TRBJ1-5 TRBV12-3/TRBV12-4 CASSLRGRSSQPQHF
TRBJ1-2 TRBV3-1 CASSATGANYGYTF
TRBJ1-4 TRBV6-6 CASKERGNEKLFF
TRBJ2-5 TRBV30 CAWSVRGGIQETQYF
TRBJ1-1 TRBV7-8 CASSLALGQGVTEAFF
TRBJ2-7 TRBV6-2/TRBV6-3 CASSYRTSGSDEQYF
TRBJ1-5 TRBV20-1 CSARVRGPGNQPQHF
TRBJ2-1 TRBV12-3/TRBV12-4 CASSLPTRLAGVSTEQFF
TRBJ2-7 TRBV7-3 CASSLDPDSPDEQYF
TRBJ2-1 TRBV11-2 CASSSPGGEQFF
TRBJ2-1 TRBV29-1 CSSRRVAGGEQFF
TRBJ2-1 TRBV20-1 CSANDPGLAGGLNEQFF
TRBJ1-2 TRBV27 CASSLGREGYGYTF
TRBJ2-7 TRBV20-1 CSALQGSPSYEQYF
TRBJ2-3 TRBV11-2 CASSLGVRTSTDTQYF